This TCR beta chain was observed in a study of cytomegalovirus exposure and HLA in healthy donors. Germline V CDR1 and CDR2: LGHNA, YNFKEQ. This CDR3 comprises 17 residues. Trimming took 0 bases from V and 3 from J, leaving 14 bases between them. Amplification used 60 Vbeta primers and 13 Jbeta primers. The protocol was immunoSEQ multiplex PCR, while the TCRdb copy is restricted to in-frame clones and leaves out a portion. The repertoire holds tens of thousands of clones, with 70% to 75% as singletons. This TCR was sampled from a man in his 60s in good health and CMV-seronegative. Input material: PBMCs. The chain links TRBV4-2 to TRBJ1-4, with D tentatively TRBD1 (5 bases). CDR3 region: CASSQDPVQTANEKLFF. CDR3 bases: TGTGCCAGCAGCCAAGATCCCGTACAGACAGCTAATGAAAAACTGTTTTTT.